The 31 T cell receptor beta chains below were found in one sample sequenced in a study of cytomegalovirus exposure and HLA in healthy donors. TCRdb's table, derived via immunoSEQ multiplex PCR, lists solely in-frame clones and lacks some. The data show 90,000 to 120,000 clones, 90% to 96% seen once. The sample was PBMCs. Receptor source: a young woman in good health and CMV-seronegative.

The chain has TRBV30 and TRBJ1-2, with 7 bases that match TRBD1. Germline CDR1 is GTSNPN and CDR2 is SVGIG (reference sequence). The CDR3 spans 17 residues. The V and J ends lost 2 bases and 2 bases, in that order; junction bases with no gene match: 14. The CDR3 nucleotides read TGTGCCTGGAGTCCATATCGACAGGGTTCTCTGAACTATGGCTACACCTTC. Residues: CAWSPYRQGSLNYGYTF.

CDR3: CAWSPTRTGYGYTF. The CDR3 region has the DNA TGTGCCTGGAGTCCGACCCGGACAGGTTATGGCTACACCTTC. The chain employs TRBV30 and TRBJ1-2; TRBD1 agrees at 7 bases. Germline values: CDR1 GTSNPN, CDR2 SVGIG (reference sequence). V lost 2 bases, J lost 5 bases, and 8 bases stayed unmatched. The CDR3 runs to 14 residues.

The J gene is TRBJ2-3, the V gene TRBV27; TRBD2 aligns across 7 bases. The CDR3 contains 15 residues. After removal of 2 bases from V and 0 bases from J, the junction contained 2 bases not matched to a gene. Germline loops: CDR1 MNHEY, CDR2 SMNVEV (reference sequence). CDR3 residues: CASSLLAASTDTQYF. CDR3 bases: TGTGCCAGCAGTTTACTAGCGGCTAGCACAGATACGCAGTATTTT.

The chain recombines TRBV11-3 with TRBJ2-3, with TRBD2 matching 15 bases. The CDR3 runs 16 residues. V shed 5 bases and J 4 bases; nucleotides not matched to a gene: 4. Germline assignment: CDR1 SGHNT and CDR2 YENEEA. CDR3 in amino acids: CASSRGLAGGADTQYF. DNA of the CDR3: TGTGCCAGCAGCCGGGGACTAGCGGGGGGTGCAGATACGCAGTATTTT. Complete variable domain (other parts from reference TRBV11-3 and TRBJ2-3): EAGVVQSPRYKIIEKKQPVAFWCNPISGHNTLYWYLQNLGQGPELLIRYENEEAVDDSQLPKDRFSAERLKGVDSTLKIQPAELGDSAVYLCASSRGLAGGADTQYFGPGTRLTVL.

The chain employs TRBV6-1 and TRBJ1-6; D unresolved. From germline, CDR1 is MNHNS and CDR2 SASEGT. The CDR3 length is 11 residues. Trimming cost V 5 bases and J 7 bases, with 3 bases left between them. The CDR3 region has the DNA TGTGCCAGCAGTTCAAATTCACCCCTCCACTTT. Translating it yields CASSSNSPLHF.

J is TRBJ2-7 and V is TRBV28, with TRBD1 matching over 9 bases. The V gene's germline CDR1 is MDHEN and CDR2 SYDVKM. V gave up 2 bases and J gave up 6 bases; unmatched junction bases: 5. The CDR3 covers 14 residues. CDR3 sequence (DNA): TGTGCCAGCAGTTTAAGGGGACAGGGCCGCGAGCAGTACTTC. Protein: CASSLRGQGREQYF.

V is TRBV11-1 and J is TRBJ2-7; no definite D call. Germline CDR1 reads SGHAT; CDR2 reads FQDESV (reference sequence). This CDR3 comprises 15 residues. V was trimmed by 2 bases and J by 1 base, leaving 12 bases between them. The CDR3 is CASSLSVSLSYEQYF. The CDR3, as DNA: TGTGCCAGCAGCTTATCCGTCAGTCTGTCCTACGAGCAGTACTTC.

This chain links TRBV27 with TRBJ2-5; weak D call: TRBD2 (7 bases). Trimming shortened V by 5 bases and J by 4 bases, and 20 bases separated the two germline ends. This CDR3 has 16 residues. CDR1 and CDR2 from the germline V gene are MNHEY and SMNVEV (reference sequence). CDR3 nucleotides: TGTGCCAGCAGTCCCCTGGGGGGGCCCCCGGGAGAGACCCAGTACTTC. Amino acids: CASSPLGGPPGETQYF.

The gene calls are TRBV4-3 and TRBJ1-2; D is ambiguous. Trimming took 0 bases from V and 5 from J, leaving 7 bases between them. Germline CDR1 LGHNA, CDR2 YSLEER. The CDR3 extends over 13 amino acids. The CDR3 loop is CASSQDSVYGYTF. CDR3 in DNA: TGCGCCAGCAGCCAAGATTCGGTGTATGGCTACACCTTC.

The chain recombines TRBV9 with TRBJ1-1; D is unclear. Germline V gene lookup returns CDR1 SGDLS and CDR2 YYNGEE. Trimming cost V 0 bases and J 0 bases, with 6 bases left between them. This CDR3 is 14 amino acids long. The CDR3 region is CASSVGPMNTEAFF. DNA for the CDR3: TGTGCCAGCAGCGTAGGTCCAATGAACACTGAAGCTTTCTTT.

This clone was seen once. This chain uses TRBV7-2 with TRBJ2-1, with TRBD2 matching 11 bases. Trimming took 6 bases from V and 5 from J; bases not matched to a gene: 18. Per germline, CDR1 SGHTA and CDR2 FQGNSA. This CDR3 has 19 residues. The CDR3 DNA sequence: TGTGCCAGCAGTCATACGGTGGGTAGCGGGGGGGCAGTTGACAATGAGCAGTTCTTC. It codes for CASSHTVGSGGAVDNEQFF.

V is TRBV6-1 and J is TRBJ1-1; 9 bases are a match to TRBD1. With 1 base clipped from V and 4 bases from J, the junction kept 4 bases outside the gene matches. The CDR3 has 15 amino acids. Looked up from germline, CDR1 is MNHNS and CDR2 is SASEGT. In nucleotides, the CDR3 is TGTGCCAGCAGTGAAGATGGGACAGGGTTCACTGAAGCTTTCTTT. It specifies CASSEDGTGFTEAFF.

The chain is built from TRBV6-5 and TRBJ1-6, with 8 bases matching TRBD1. The CDR3 is 14 amino acids. CDR1 and CDR2 from the germline V gene are MNHEY and SVGAGI. The trim removed 2 bases at V and 11 bases at J, leaving 5 bases unmatched. The CDR3 bases are TGTGCCAGCAGTTACGCGGGCAGGGGGCCACCCCTCCACTTT. Translated, it gives CASSYAGRGPPLHF.

The V gene is TRBV20-1, the J gene TRBJ2-5, with D possibly TRBD1 on 7 matching bases. In germline, CDR1 is DFQATT, CDR2 SNEGSKA (reference sequence). The CDR3 spans 10 residues. In DNA form, the CDR3 reads TGCATGGCAGGGGGGGAGACCCAGTACTTC. The encoded protein is CMAGGETQYF.

The rearrangement joins TRBV5-1 to TRBJ2-2, with 10 bases aligning to TRBD2. Germline-derived CDR1 and CDR2 are SGHRS and YFSETQ. The CDR3 covers 16 residues. After removal of 4 bases from V and 6 bases from J, the junction contained 9 bases not matched to a gene. The CDR3 nucleotides are TGCGCCAGCAGCCTCAGTGTAGCGGGGGGATCCGGGGAGCTGTTTTTT. This gives the protein CASSLSVAGGSGELFF.

The J gene is TRBJ2-1, the V gene TRBV5-5; the match to TRBD1 covers 10 bases. V gave up 0 bases and J gave up 3 bases; unmatched junction bases: 3. There are 16 residues in the CDR3. The germline V gene has CDR1 SGHKS and CDR2 YYEKEE (reference sequence). CDR3 amino acids: CASSLAWTGGYNEQFF. CDR3 coding DNA: TGTGCCAGCAGCTTGGCCTGGACAGGGGGCTACAATGAGCAGTTCTTC.

This rearrangement joins TRBV18 to TRBJ2-3, with D possibly matching TRBD2 (6 bases). V was shortened by 7 bases and J by 8 bases, with 19 bases between the two germline ends. Germline loops: CDR1 KGHSH, CDR2 LQKENI. The length of the CDR3 is 14 residues. The CDR3 spells CASWPGGGSGTQYF. In DNA, the CDR3 is TGTGCCAGCTGGCCCGGGGGTGGGTCCGGTACGCAGTATTTT.

This rearrangement joins TRBV12-5 to TRBJ2-7; no firm D call. Trimming removed 1 base at V and 3 bases at J, with 7 bases between. Germline V lookup: CDR1 LGHNT, CDR2 FRNRAP. The length of the CDR3 is 13 residues. The CDR3 is CASGLGEDYEQYF. The CDR3 DNA follows: TGTGCTAGTGGTTTGGGCGAGGACTACGAGCAGTACTTC. Drawing the rest from reference TRBV12-5 and TRBJ2-7, the complete variable domain is DARVTQTPRHKVTEMGQEVTMRCQPILGHNTVFWYRQTMMQGLELLAYFRNRAPLDDSGMPKDRFSAEMPDATLATLKIQPSEPRDSAVYFCASGLGEDYEQYFGPGTRLTVT.

This chain connects TRBV7-9 to TRBJ1-5; 7 bases map to TRBD1. CDR3 length: 14 amino acids. The V segment lost 5 bases and the J segment 6 bases; nucleotides outside the gene matches: 7. Germline CDR1 SEHNR, CDR2 FQNEAQ (reference sequence). CDR3: CASSRTGKGQPQHF. The CDR3 nucleotides are TGTGCCAGCAGCCGGACAGGAAAGGGTCAGCCCCAGCATTTT.

The chain links TRBV10-3 to TRBJ2-7; weak D call: TRBD1 (6 bases). V shed 6 bases and J shed 2 bases, with 11 bases lying between them. The germline V gene encodes CDR1 ENHRY and CDR2 SYGVKD. The CDR3 consists of 13 residues. As DNA, the CDR3 is TGTGCCATCAGAATCCGGGACACCTACGAGCAGTACTTC. It is translated as CAIRIRDTYEQYF.

In DNA form, the CDR3 reads TGTGCCAGCAGCGGGCTAGCGGGCACAGATACGCAGTATTTT. Translated: CASSGLAGTDTQYF. The chain couples TRBV27 to TRBJ2-3, with TRBD2 identical over 7 bases. Germline loops: CDR1 MNHEY, CDR2 SMNVEV (reference sequence). J lost 1 base, V lost 6 bases, and 4 bases had no gene match. The CDR3 is 14 amino acids.

This chain connects TRBV27 to TRBJ2-5, with 12 bases lining up with TRBD2. The germline V gene encodes CDR1 MNHEY and CDR2 SMNVEV (reference sequence). J lost 3 bases, V lost 5 bases, and 22 bases had no gene match. The CDR3 is made up of 21 amino acids. CDR3 sequence reads: CASSHRTVLRSSGGAKETQYF. The CDR3 nucleotides read TGTGCCAGCAGTCACCGGACAGTCCTCCGGTCTAGCGGGGGGGCCAAAGAGACCCAGTACTTC.

The chain is built from TRBV19 and TRBJ2-3; 7 bases agree with TRBD1. CDR1 and CDR2 (germline): LNHDA, SQIVND (reference sequence). This CDR3 is built from 16 residues. The J segment lost 2 bases and the V segment lost 10 bases, leaving 15 bases of the junction unmatched. Here the CDR3 reads CATSIQSRGLTDTQYF. CDR3 sequence (DNA): TGTGCCACCAGCATCCAGAGTAGGGGGCTCACAGATACGCAGTATTTT.

The J gene is TRBJ1-1, the V gene TRBV14; 9 bases map to TRBD1. V shed 6 bases and J 2 bases; nucleotides not matched to a gene: 7. This CDR3 has 15 residues. Germline V CDR1 and CDR2: SGHDN, FVKESK. The CDR3 spells CASRNGQGINTEAFF. As DNA, the CDR3 is TGTGCCAGCAGAAACGGACAGGGGATAAACACTGAAGCTTTCTTT.

The chain is built from TRBV18 and TRBJ2-3; 10 bases align to TRBD2. The CDR3 covers 17 residues. Germline V gene data show CDR1 as KGHSH and CDR2 as LQKENI. With V trimmed by 3 bases and J by 2 bases, 8 bases remained unmatched. CDR3: CASSPISSGGATDTQYF. Here the CDR3 DNA reads TGTGCCAGCTCACCGATTTCAAGCGGGGGGGCCACAGATACGCAGTATTTT.

V usage is TRBV5-1 and J usage is TRBJ1-3; no reliable D call. Per germline, CDR1 SGHRS and CDR2 YFSETQ. V lost 6 bases and J 0 bases, leaving 13 bases between the germline ends. This CDR3 region has 15 residues. CDR3 amino acids: CASKLEGSSGNTIYF. The CDR3 DNA reads TGCGCCAGCAAACTCGAAGGGAGCTCTGGAAACACCATATATTTT.

This chain links TRBV19 with TRBJ2-7, with TRBD1 matching over 8 bases. CDR3 size: 13 residues. J lost 5 bases, V lost 5 bases, and 5 bases had no gene match. CDR1 and CDR2 (germline): LNHDA, SQIVND (reference sequence). The CDR3 reads CASSGAGGHEQYF. CDR3 nucleotide sequence: TGTGCCAGTAGTGGCGCAGGGGGCCACGAGCAGTACTTC.

CDR3 nucleotide sequence: TGTGCCAGCAGCTCTACGGGACAGGGGACTTACGAGCAGTACTTC. Its translation is CASSSTGQGTYEQYF. The rearrangement joins TRBV7-9 to TRBJ2-7; 10 bases are shared with TRBD1. The CDR3 totals 15 residues. The V and J ends lost 4 bases and 4 bases, in that order; junction bases with no gene match: 7. Looked up from germline, CDR1 is SEHNR and CDR2 is FQNEAQ (reference sequence).

The genes are TRBV7-7 and TRBJ2-5; TRBD2 matches at 7 bases. Germline V gives CDR1 SSHAT, CDR2 FNYEAQ (reference sequence). Trimming at V came to 5 bases and at J to 4 bases, leaving 7 bases not matched to a gene. The CDR3 length is 14 residues. The CDR3 coding sequence is TGTGCCAGCAGCCCATGGACGGGGGGAGAGACCCAGTACTTC. Its translation: CASSPWTGGETQYF.

CDR3 amino acids: CASSARSGRNSNQPQHF. The CDR3 DNA is TGTGCCAGCAGTGCCCGAAGCGGCAGAAATAGCAATCAGCCCCAGCATTTT. The chain recombines TRBV2 with TRBJ1-5; D unclear. Trimming removed 4 bases from V and 0 bases from J, with 16 bases in between. Germline-derived CDR1 and CDR2 are SNHLY and FYNNEI. The CDR3 consists of 17 residues. The complete variable domain, with remaining parts taken from reference TRBV2 and TRBJ1-5, reads EPEVTQTPSHQVTQMGQEVILRCVPISNHLYFYWYRQILGQKVEFLVSFYNNEISEKSEIFDDQFSVERPDGSNFTLKIRSTKLEDSAMYFCASSARSGRNSNQPQHFGDGTRLSIL.

J is TRBJ2-1 and V is TRBV9; 8 bases fit TRBD2. This CDR3 spans 12 amino acids. Trimming took 4 bases from V and 10 from J; bases not matched to a gene: 4. Germline loops: CDR1 SGDLS, CDR2 YYNGEE. This chain's CDR3 is CASSKREGEQFF. CDR3 in DNA: TGTGCCAGCAGCAAACGGGAGGGGGAGCAGTTCTTC. Full variable domain (outside the CDR3, taken from reference TRBV9 and TRBJ2-1): DSGVTQTPKHLITATGQRVTLRCSPRSGDLSVYWYQQSLDQGLQFLIQYYNGEERAKGNILERFSAQQFPDLHSELNLSSLELGDSALYFCASSKREGEQFFGPGTRLTVL.